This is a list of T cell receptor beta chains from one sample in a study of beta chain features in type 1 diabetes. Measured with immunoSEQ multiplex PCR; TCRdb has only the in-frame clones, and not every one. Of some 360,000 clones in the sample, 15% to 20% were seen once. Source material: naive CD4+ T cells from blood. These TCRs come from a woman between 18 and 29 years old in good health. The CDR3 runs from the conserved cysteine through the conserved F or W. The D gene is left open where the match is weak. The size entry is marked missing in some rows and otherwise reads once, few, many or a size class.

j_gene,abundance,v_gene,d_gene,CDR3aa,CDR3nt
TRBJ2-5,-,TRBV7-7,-,CASSSQIQETQYF,TGTGCTAGCAGCTCACAGATCCAAGAGACCCAGTACTTC
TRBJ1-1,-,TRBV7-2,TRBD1,CASSLGQGAEAFF,TGTGCCAGCAGCCTGGGACAGGGGGCTGAAGCTTTCTTT
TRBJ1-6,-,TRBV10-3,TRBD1,CAIAPDREGSPLHF,TGTGCCATCGCCCCGGACAGGGAGGGTTCACCCCTCCACTTT
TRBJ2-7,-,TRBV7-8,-,CASSPRTGYEQYF,TGTGCCAGCAGCCCAAGGACTGGTTACGAGCAGTACTTC
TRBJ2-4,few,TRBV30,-,CAWSPGTVNIQYF,TGTGCCTGGAGTCCCGGGACTGTAAACATTCAGTACTTC
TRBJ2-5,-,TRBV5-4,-,CASSPGSEQETQYF,TGTGCCAGCAGCCCCGGGTCGGAGCAAGAGACCCAGTACTTC
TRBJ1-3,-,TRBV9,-,CASSVRGFSGNTIYF,TGTGCCAGCAGCGTAAGAGGGTTCTCTGGAAACACCATATATTTT
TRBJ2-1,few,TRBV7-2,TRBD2,CASRLAGPGSYNEQFF,TGTGCCAGCCGACTAGCGGGGCCTGGCTCCTACAATGAGCAGTTCTTC
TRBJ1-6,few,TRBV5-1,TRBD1,CASSPGDGDRRLVLHF,TGCGCCAGCAGCCCTGGTGACGGGGACAGGCGGTTGGTCCTCCACTTT
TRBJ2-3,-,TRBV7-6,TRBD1,CASSRRGGQGADTQYF,TGTGCCAGCAGCCGGAGGGGCGGACAGGGGGCAGATACGCAGTATTTT
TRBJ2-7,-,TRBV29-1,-,CSVETRGNYEQYF,TGCAGCGTTGAAACCAGGGGAAACTACGAGCAGTACTTC
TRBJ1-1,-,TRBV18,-,CASSPGLDTEAFF,TGTGCCAGCTCACCAGGGCTGGACACTGAAGCTTTCTTT
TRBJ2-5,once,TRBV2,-,CASSASSQETQYF,TGTGCCAGCAGTGCTAGCAGCCAAGAGACCCAGTACTTC
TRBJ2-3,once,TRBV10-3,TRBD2,CATSAGGTDTQYF,TGTGCCACTTCAGCGGGGGGCACAGATACGCAGTATTTT
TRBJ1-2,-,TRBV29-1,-,CSVGPLHSDGYTF,TGCAGCGTTGGACCGTTACATAGCGATGGCTACACCTTC
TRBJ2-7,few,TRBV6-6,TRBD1,CASSYNPGQGEYF,TGTGCCAGCAGCTATAACCCGGGACAGGGAGAGTACTTC
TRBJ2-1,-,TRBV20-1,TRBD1,CSAHRGYEQFF,TGCAGTGCCCACAGGGGATATGAGCAGTTCTTC
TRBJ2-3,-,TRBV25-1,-,CASIRLPRDSADTQYF,TGTGCCAGCATCAGGCTACCAAGGGATAGCGCAGATACGCAGTATTTT
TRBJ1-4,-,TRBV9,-,CASSTDVSRGEKLFF,TGTGCCAGCAGCACAGACGTAAGTCGGGGAGAAAAACTGTTTTTT
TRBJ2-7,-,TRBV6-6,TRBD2,CASSPGLARGEQYF,TGTGCCAGCAGCCCCGGACTAGCAAGGGGCGAGCAGTACTTC
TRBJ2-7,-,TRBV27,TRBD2,CASSSTSGRGLEQYF,TGTGCCAGCAGTTCGACTAGCGGGAGGGGTCTCGAGCAGTACTTC
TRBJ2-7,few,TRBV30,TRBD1,CAWDPTGIGYEQYF,TGTGCCTGGGATCCGACAGGGATAGGCTACGAGCAGTACTTC
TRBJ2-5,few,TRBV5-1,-,CASSPETGGTQYF,TGCGCCAGCAGCCCTGAGACCGGGGGGACCCAGTACTTC
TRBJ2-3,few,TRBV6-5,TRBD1,CASSKNRGGTDTQYF,TGTGCCAGCAGTAAGAACAGGGGTGGCACAGATACGCAGTATTTT
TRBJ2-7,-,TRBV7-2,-,CASREQAPEQYF,TGTGCCAGCAGAGAACAGGCACCCGAGCAGTACTTC
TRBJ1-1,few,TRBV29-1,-,CAAEGAVGTEAFF,TGCGCGGCGGAGGGCGCGGTAGGTACTGAAGCTTTCTTT
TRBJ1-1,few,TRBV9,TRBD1,CASSIEGQGNTEAFF,TGTGCCAGCAGCATAGAGGGACAGGGGAACACTGAAGCTTTCTTT
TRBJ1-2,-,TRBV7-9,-,CASSLGRGYGYTF,TGTGCCAGCAGCTTAGGGAGGGGCTATGGCTACACCTTC
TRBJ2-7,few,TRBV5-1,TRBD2,CASSPTLAGDLREQYF,TGCGCCAGCAGCCCTACCCTAGCGGGTGACCTACGGGAGCAGTACTTC
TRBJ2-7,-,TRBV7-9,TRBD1,CASSPGTGVNEQYF,TGTGCCAGCAGCCCTGGGACAGGCGTTAACGAGCAGTACTTC
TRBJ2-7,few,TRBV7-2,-,CASSRTVRGPYEQYF,TGTGCCAGCAGCCGGACAGTCCGAGGGCCCTACGAGCAGTACTTC
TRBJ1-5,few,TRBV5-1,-,CASSLGGPRQPQHF,TGCGCCAGCAGCTTGGGAGGGCCTCGGCAGCCCCAGCATTTT
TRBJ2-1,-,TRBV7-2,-,CASSSTSEQFF,TGTGCCAGCAGCTCTACTAGTGAGCAGTTCTTC
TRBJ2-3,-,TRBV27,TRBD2,CATTGLAGTDTQYF,TGTGCCACCACGGGACTAGCGGGCACAGATACGCAGTATTTT
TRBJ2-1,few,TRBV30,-,CAWTWSSYNEQFF,TGTGCCTGGACGTGGAGCTCCTACAATGAGCAGTTCTTC
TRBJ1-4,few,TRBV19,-,CASSRTATNEKLFF,TGTGCCAGTAGCAGGACAGCAACTAATGAAAAACTGTTTTTT
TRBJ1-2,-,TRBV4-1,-,CASSQEAGGSNGYTF,TGCGCCAGCAGCCAAGAGGCGGGGGGGTCAAATGGCTACACCTTC
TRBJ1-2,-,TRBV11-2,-,CASSAHLDGYTF,TGTGCCAGCAGCGCCCACTTGGATGGCTACACCTTC
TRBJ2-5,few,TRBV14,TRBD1,CASSLILTGPRETQYF,TGTGCCAGCAGCCTCATATTGACAGGGCCGAGGGAGACCCAGTACTTC
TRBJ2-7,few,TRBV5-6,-,CASSRGADLYEQYF,TGTGCCAGCAGCCGCGGAGCGGACCTGTACGAGCAGTACTTC
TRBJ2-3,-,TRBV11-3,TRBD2,CASSGWGLAGWVGTDTQYF,TGTGCCAGCAGCGGCTGGGGTCTAGCGGGATGGGTTGGCACAGATACGCAGTATTTT
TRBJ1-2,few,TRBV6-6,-,CASTHGRAQGGYTF,TGTGCCAGCACCCACGGCAGGGCCCAGGGCGGCTACACCTTC
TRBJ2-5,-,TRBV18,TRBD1,CASAGTDQETQYF,TGTGCCAGCGCCGGGACAGACCAAGAGACCCAGTACTTC
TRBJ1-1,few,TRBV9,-,CASSIQGTDTEAFF,TGTGCCAGCAGCATACAGGGCACGGACACTGAAGCTTTCTTT
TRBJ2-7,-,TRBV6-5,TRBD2,CASSLPGGRYEQYF,TGTGCCAGCAGCCTCCCGGGAGGGAGATACGAGCAGTACTTC
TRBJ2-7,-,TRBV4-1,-,CASSPLGEGSYEQYF,TGCGCCAGCAGTCCCCTAGGGGAAGGTTCCTACGAGCAGTACTTC
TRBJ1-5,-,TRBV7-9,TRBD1,CASSLEGGLGNQPQHF,TGTGCCAGCAGCTTAGAAGGGGGCTTAGGCAATCAGCCCCAGCATTTT
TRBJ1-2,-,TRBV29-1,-,CSVEEVREMIYTF,TGCAGCGTTGAAGAGGTCAGGGAAATGATCTACACCTTC
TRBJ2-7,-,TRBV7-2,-,CASSLAARYEQYF,TGTGCCAGCAGCTTAGCGGCTAGGTACGAGCAGTACTTC
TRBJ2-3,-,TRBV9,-,CASSAESGAPDTQYF,TGTGCCAGCAGCGCTGAGAGTGGGGCCCCAGATACGCAGTATTTT
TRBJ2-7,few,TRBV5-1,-,CASSLVMGGSYEQYF,TGCGCCAGCAGCTTGGTGATGGGAGGCTCCTACGAGCAGTACTTC
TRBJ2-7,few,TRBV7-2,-,CASSLLATLPREQYF,TGTGCCAGCAGCTTATTAGCAACCCTCCCTAGGGAGCAGTACTTC
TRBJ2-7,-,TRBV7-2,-,CASSLGYNYEQYF,TGTGCCAGCAGCTTAGGGTACAACTACGAGCAGTACTTC
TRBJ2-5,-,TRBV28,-,CASTPGQKETQYF,TGTGCCAGCACCCCCGGACAGAAAGAGACCCAGTACTTC
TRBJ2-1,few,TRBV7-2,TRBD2,CASSFLAGGWANEQFF,TGTGCCAGCAGCTTTTTAGCGGGAGGGTGGGCCAATGAGCAGTTCTTC
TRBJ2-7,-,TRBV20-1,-,CSARVYSAEYF,TGCAGTGCTAGAGTTTACTCCGCGGAGTACTTC
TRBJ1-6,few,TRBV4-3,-,CASSPAPSGENSPLHF,TGCGCCAGCAGCCCCGCCCCTTCAGGGGAAAATTCACCCCTCCACTTT
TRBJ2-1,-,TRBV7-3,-,CASSPDRNNEQFF,TGTGCCAGCAGCCCGGACAGAAACAATGAGCAGTTCTTC
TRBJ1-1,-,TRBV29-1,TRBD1,CSGIPGQRNTEAFF,TGCAGCGGAATTCCGGGACAGAGGAACACTGAAGCTTTCTTT